The TCR beta chain described here comes from a study of blood T cell repertoires in COVID-19. A few counts support this clone. Clinical history reported by participants formed the basis on which cohorts were assigned. Up to 2 weeks before entering the study, exposed participants had met a COVID-19 case. The length of the CDR3 is 15 residues. CDR1 is KGHSH and CDR2 is LQKENI in the germline V gene. V was cut by 0 bases and J by 4 bases, with 12 bases left in between. Original data processing: Nucleated cell counts were estimated from reference gene primer amplification. Libraries were prepared by immunoSEQ multiplex PCR; TCRdb keeps only in-frame clonotypes and omits some of them. That table is the source of V, J and clone size, and D and trimming were worked out from the DNA. The repertoire has approximately 220,000 clones, around nine tenths of them found once; the top ten carry roughly 4.9%.

What was sequenced was PBMCs or T cells enriched from blood (not recorded which). The chain employs TRBV18 and TRBJ1-2; D unclear. This clonotype was sampled from a woman aged 25 to 39 who had been exposed to COVID-19. The CDR3 protein is CASSPPFNGRYGYTF. In DNA form, the CDR3 reads TGTGCCAGCTCACCACCGTTTAATGGCCGCTATGGCTACACCTTC.